Presented here are 18 T cell receptor beta chains from one specimen sequenced in a study of shared clonotypes between healthy human individuals. Sequencing was performed with immunoSEQ multiplex PCR; in TCRdb, only in-frame clones are kept and a portion is missing. The sample holds about 1.5 million clones, around 98% seen once. Material: naive CD4+ T cells sorted from blood. Described subset: CD45RA+ positively selected. The source of these receptors is a man aged 25 to 45 in good health.

The V call is TRBV5-4, the J call TRBJ2-2, with 12 bases that match TRBD2. The CDR3 contains 17 residues. V lost 1 base, J lost 5 bases, and 6 bases stayed unmatched. Germline V CDR1 and CDR2: SGHNT, YYREEE (reference sequence). As DNA, the CDR3 is TGTGCCAGCAGCTTGAGACTAGCGGGAGAGAGGACCGGGGAGCTGTTTTTT. The encoded protein is CASSLRLAGERTGELFF.

The rearrangement uses TRBV6-1 and TRBJ2-7; possibly TRBD2 for D (6 bases). The V gene lost 1 base and the J gene lost 12 bases, with 7 bases spanning the gap. The germline V gene encodes CDR1 MNHNS and CDR2 SASEGT. This CDR3 region has 10 residues. The CDR3 is CASSEGGVYF. The DNA of the CDR3 is TGTGCCAGCAGTGAAGGGGGGGTGTACTTC.

V gene TRBV9 combines with J gene TRBJ2-5; D gene ambiguous. Germline V gives CDR1 SGDLS, CDR2 YYNGEE. The CDR3 extends over 14 amino acids. Deletions cut 0 bases from V and 4 bases from J, with 10 bases between. The CDR3 sequence is CASSVVGAGETQYF. For the CDR3, the DNA is TGTGCCAGCAGCGTAGTGGGTGCTGGAGAGACCCAGTACTTC.

This sequence joins TRBV18 and TRBJ1-1, with TRBD1 matching over 12 bases. Germline V gives CDR1 KGHSH, CDR2 LQKENI. The CDR3 consists of 14 residues. J was trimmed by 12 bases and V by 3 bases; bases with no gene match: 8. The CDR3 nucleotides are TGTGCCAGCTCACCGCCCGGGACAGGGGGCAGGACTTTCTTT. This sequence encodes CASSPPGTGGRTFF.

V gene TRBV9 combines with J gene TRBJ2-2, with 10 bases identical to TRBD2. Unmatched junction bases numbered 4, after V lost 0 bases and J lost 5 bases. The CDR3 loop spans 16 amino acids. The germline CDR1 and CDR2 sequences are SGDLS and YYNGEE. CDR3: CASSVEREGRTGELFF. In nucleotides, the CDR3 is TGTGCCAGCAGCGTAGAGCGGGAGGGCCGTACCGGGGAGCTGTTTTTT.

This chain connects TRBV5-1 to TRBJ2-1; the D is unclear. This CDR3 has 14 residues. V lost 5 bases to trimming and J lost 6 bases, with 15 bases between them. The V gene's germline CDR1 is SGHRS and CDR2 YFSETQ. This CDR3 is CASRASQYTNEQFF. The CDR3 DNA sequence: TGCGCCAGCAGGGCGAGCCAATATACCAATGAGCAGTTCTTC.

This clone was seen only once. The chain combines TRBV5-1 with TRBJ1-3, with D unclear. The CDR3 sequence is 12 residues long. The V gene's germline CDR1 is SGHRS and CDR2 YFSETQ. V lost 0 bases to trimming and J lost 6 bases, with 4 bases between them. CDR3 in amino acids: CASSLDKNTIYF. As DNA, the CDR3 is TGCGCCAGCAGCTTGGACAAAAACACCATATATTTT.

The chain employs TRBV5-1 and TRBJ2-1, with D possibly matching TRBD1 (5 bases). V dropped 8 bases and J dropped 6 bases, with 18 bases sitting between them. Germline V lookup: CDR1 SGHRS, CDR2 YFSETQ. The CDR3 has 14 amino acids. CDR3 region: CASGQGAPLNEQFF. The CDR3 bases are TGCGCCAGTGGCCAGGGTGCCCCACTCAATGAGCAGTTCTTC.

The chain is built from TRBV11-2 and TRBJ2-3; D is possibly TRBD2 (6 bases). CDR1 SGHAT and CDR2 FQNNGV come from the germline V gene. This CDR3 has 18 amino acids. V was shortened by 2 bases and J by 4 bases, with 22 bases between the two germline ends. The CDR3 DNA is TGTGCCAGCAGCTTAAGGAGAACTAGCCGCAGACGAGCAGATACGCAGTATTTT. It specifies CASSLRRTSRRRADTQYF.

The CDR3 loop reads CASSRRQGRADTQYF. The CDR3 DNA sequence: TGCGCCAGCAGCCGCCGACAGGGGAGGGCAGATACGCAGTATTTT. The chain has TRBV4-1 and TRBJ2-3; tentative D call: TRBD1 (8 bases). CDR3 length equals 15 residues. The V gene lost 4 bases and the J gene lost 4 bases, with 15 bases spanning the gap. The V gene's germline CDR1 is MGHRA and CDR2 YSYEKL.

The CDR3 spells CASSLSSEGGYTF. The CDR3 nucleotides read TGTGCCAGCAGCTTATCCTCGGAAGGTGGCTACACCTTC. The chain recombines TRBV11-2 with TRBJ1-2; D gene uncertain. CDR1 is SGHAT and CDR2 is FQNNGV in the germline V gene. V shed 2 bases and J shed 7 bases, with 11 bases lying between them. This CDR3 is 13 amino acids long.

The V call is TRBV18, the J call TRBJ2-7, with a possible D match to TRBD2 (5 bases). The length of the CDR3 is 13 residues. Looked up from germline, CDR1 is KGHSH and CDR2 is LQKENI. Trimming cost V 4 bases and J 3 bases, with 10 bases left between them. The DNA of the CDR3 is TGTGCCAGCTCACACCCACTAGTCTACGAGCAGTACTTC. Translating gives CASSHPLVYEQYF. The full variable domain, rest sourced from reference TRBV18 and TRBJ2-7, is NAGVMQNPRHLVRRRGQEARLRCSPMKGHSHVYWYRQLPEEGLKFMVYLQKENIIDESGMPKERFSAEFPKEGPSILRIQQVVRGDSAAYFCASSHPLVYEQYFGPGTRLTVT.

V and J are TRBV10-1 and TRBJ2-1; tentatively, D is TRBD2 (6 bases). Germline V gene data show CDR1 as WNHNN and CDR2 as SYGVQD (reference sequence). This CDR3 region has 14 residues. V was pared by 3 bases and J by 9 bases, with 15 bases between. DNA for the CDR3: TGCGCCAGCAGTGATACGGGAGCGCTGAGTGAGCAGTTCTTC. Amino acids: CASSDTGALSEQFF.

V and J are TRBV5-4 and TRBJ2-5, with TRBD1 identical over 8 bases. Unmatched junction bases numbered 8, after V lost 4 bases and J lost 3 bases. Germline CDR1 and CDR2: SGHNT and YYREEE (reference sequence). This CDR3 contains 15 residues. This chain's CDR3 is CASSTRDRPKETQYF. CDR3 nucleotide sequence: TGTGCCAGCAGCACTCGGGACAGGCCTAAAGAGACCCAGTACTTC.

The chain uses TRBV18 and TRBJ2-7; TRBD1 is a possible D gene (6 bases). CDR1 and CDR2 from the germline V gene are KGHSH and LQKENI. This CDR3 region has 15 residues. The ends were cut back, 6 bases at V and 5 bases at J, with 20 bases in the middle. The CDR3 protein is CASSLLSTGSDEQYF. CDR3 bases: TGTGCCAGCTCCCTTCTAAGCACAGGGTCCGACGAGCAGTACTTC.

The V gene is TRBV5-1, the J gene TRBJ2-1, with 9 bases lining up with TRBD2. The CDR3 sequence is 15 residues long. CDR1 is SGHRS, CDR2 YFSETQ, per germline. The junction had 3 bases not matched to a gene; V was cut back by 0 bases and J by 5 bases. CDR3 sequence (DNA): TGCGCCAGCAGCTTGGTCGCTAGCGGGGACAATGAGCAGTTCTTC. Amino acids: CASSLVASGDNEQFF. Full variable domain (remainder filled in from reference TRBV5-1 and TRBJ2-1): KAGVTQTPRYLIKTRGQQVTLSCSPISGHRSVSWYQQTPGQGLQFLFEYFSETQRNKGNFPGRFSGRQFSNSRSEMNVSTLELGDSALYLCASSLVASGDNEQFFGPGTRLTVL.

The V call is TRBV27, the J call TRBJ1-5; D remains unclear. CDR3 length: 15 amino acids. Germline CDR1 MNHEY, CDR2 SMNVEV (reference sequence). The V and J ends lost 2 bases and 0 bases respectively, with 8 bases between them. The CDR3 loop is CASSLMRYSNQPQHF. DNA of the CDR3: TGTGCCAGCAGTTTAATGAGGTATAGCAATCAGCCCCAGCATTTT.

The V and J genes are TRBV5-1 and TRBJ2-5, with D perhaps TRBD1 (5 bases). Germline CDR1 reads SGHRS; CDR2 reads YFSETQ. The CDR3 is 14 residues long. Deletions cut 2 bases from V and 4 bases from J, with 12 bases between. CDR3 sequence reads: CASSFRAWGETQYF. The CDR3 DNA sequence: TGCGCCAGCAGCTTCAGGGCTTGGGGAGAGACCCAGTACTTC.